This TCR beta chain emerged from a study of T cell changes during pregnancy in multiple sclerosis. The trim removed 7 bases at V and 2 bases at J, leaving 7 bases unmatched. The germline gives CDR1 MNHEY, CDR2 SVGAGI. CDR3 length: 14 amino acids. Sequencing used immunoSEQ multiplex PCR; TCRdb keeps in-frame clones, though not all of them. The repertoire holds 40,000 to 55,000 clones, with around 90% as singletons. The chain is built from TRBV6-5 and TRBJ1-1, with TRBD1 matching over 7 bases. This receptor was obtained from a female donor with multiple sclerosis, enrolled in a pregnancy study. The sequencing used CD4+ T cells from peripheral blood mononuclear cells, collected in the second trimester of pregnancy. CDR3 loop: CASTFGQANTEAFF. The CDR3 DNA follows: TGTGCCAGCACCTTCGGACAGGCTAACACTGAAGCTTTCTTT.